This T cell receptor (beta chain) was identified in a study of cytomegalovirus exposure and HLA in healthy donors. Study at large: The 120 or so validation repertoires used a platform that matched the one used for the 600 to 750 first-cohort repertoires, as a later analysis reported. Study-wide points: Among TCR sequences, most were rare, though some public TCRs appeared in many donors.

Sequenced by immunoSEQ multiplex PCR; TCRdb stores in-frame clones only, minus some. This sample has fewer than 70,000 clones; roughly 95% occur once, and the top ten carry approximately 5.4%. V gave up 7 bases and J gave up 2 bases, with 6 bases separating them. There are 11 residues in the CDR3. Germline lookup yields CDR1 LNHDA and CDR2 SQIVND (reference sequence). This clone was found once. Antigen specificity is unknown. The specimen sequenced was PBMCs. The rearrangement links TRBV19 to TRBJ2-7; TRBD1 is a possible D gene (5 bases). This sequence was found in a woman aged 18-29 years in good health and CMV-seropositive. CDR3 sequence: CASTDTYEQYF. The CDR3 DNA sequence: TGTGCCAGTACGGACACCTACGAGCAGTACTTC.